The 10 T cell receptor beta chains below all came from one sample that was sequenced in a study of post-analysis software for immune sequencing data. Study-wide results and limits: Compared with controls, patients had more of five TRBV segments, including TRBV5-6, TRBV5-1 and TRBV20-1.

Their specific antigens are unknown. Built from TCR beta cDNA, the libraries had unique molecular identifiers in them. TCRdb reprocessed the PCR reads with MiXCR, giving one entry per CDR3 protein. Of about 540,000 distinct CDR3 sequences in the sample, less than 40% were seen once. The sample taken for sequencing was blood. These receptors all stem from a girl under 18 with multiple sclerosis.

This clonotype was seen more than once but under ten times. Relative to the germline gene, one junction end is altered; a read error may explain this. The chain carries TRBV6-1 and TRBJ2-3; no clear D gene. The germline V gene encodes CDR1 MNHNS and CDR2 SASEGT. CDR3 length: 15 amino acids. The CDR3 DNA follows: TGTGCCAGCAGTCAAGCGCCGACCCTTACAGATGCGCAGTATTTT. It encodes CASSQAPTLTDAQYF.

This clonotype was detected many times. The chain uses TRBV7-6 and TRBJ2-7; 9 bases align to TRBD1. V lost 1 base and J lost 3; bases outside the gene matches: 4. The CDR3 covers 15 residues. Germline V gene lookup returns CDR1 SGHVS and CDR2 FNYEAQ. CDR3 sequence reads: CASSLDPGQGYEQYF. The CDR3 coding sequence is TGTGCCAGCAGCTTAGATCCGGGACAGGGCTACGAGCAGTACTTC.

This clonotype was seen a few times. The J gene is TRBJ1-5, the V gene TRBV7-8; D is uncertain. Germline V gene data show CDR1 as SGHVS and CDR2 as FQNEAQ. The V end was cut by 5 bases, the J end by 0 bases, with 14 bases between. This CDR3 region has 16 residues. The CDR3 here is CASSERGIYSNQPQHF. The CDR3 DNA reads TGTGCCAGCAGCGAACGAGGGATCTATAGCAATCAGCCCCAGCATTTT.

This clonotype has more than one count but fewer than ten. This sequence joins TRBV13 and TRBJ2-2; the D is unclear. Trimming removed 5 bases from V and 3 bases from J, with 4 bases in between. The germline V gene has CDR1 PRHDT and CDR2 FYEKMQ (reference sequence). The CDR3 consists of 12 residues. In DNA, the CDR3 is TGTGCCAGCAGCAAATACACCGGGGAGCTGTTTTTT. It translates to CASSKYTGELFF. The whole variable domain, remainder taken from reference TRBV13 and TRBJ2-2, is AAGVIQSPRHLIKEKRETATLKCYPIPRHDTVYWYQQGPGQDPQFLISFYEKMQSDKGSIPDRFSAQQFSDYHSELNMSSLELGDSALYFCASSKYTGELFFGEGSRLTVL.

The chain recombines TRBV20-1 with TRBJ1-2, with D possibly TRBD1 on 5 matching bases. The length of the CDR3 is 14 residues. Trimming shortened V by 5 bases and J by 4 bases, and 17 bases separated the two germline ends. CDR1 and CDR2 (germline): DFQATT, SNEGSKA (reference sequence). The CDR3 coding sequence is TGCAGTGCTGCGCCCGGGGGGTTTAGCTATGGCTACACCTTC. It codes for CSAAPGGFSYGYTF.

The rearrangement links TRBV7-9 to TRBJ1-4; D might be TRBD1 (6 bases). CDR1 and CDR2 (germline): SEHNR, FQNEAQ (reference sequence). The CDR3 sequence is 13 residues long. The V gene lost 2 bases and the J gene lost 8 bases, with 9 bases spanning the gap. In nucleotides, the CDR3 is TGTGCCAGCAGCTTAATCCAGGGGGAAAAACTGTTTTTT. This codes for CASSLIQGEKLFF.

The rearrangement uses TRBV29-1 and TRBJ1-6; D ambiguous. Trimming left V 1 base short and J 8 bases short, with 9 bases between. CDR3 length equals 13 residues. Germline lookup yields CDR1 SQVTM and CDR2 ANQGSEA. DNA for the CDR3: TGCAGCGTTGAAGTAGGTAGAGATTCACCCCTCCACTTT. It yields the protein CSVEVGRDSPLHF. Full variable domain (rest looked up from reference TRBV29-1 and TRBJ1-6): SAVISQKPSRDICQRGTSLTIQCQVDSQVTMMFWYRQQPGQSLTLIATANQGSEATYESGFVIDKFPISRPNLTFSTLTVSNMSPEDSSIYLCSVEVGRDSPLHFGNGTRLTVT.

The chain couples TRBV12-3 or TRBV12-4 to TRBJ2-7; D is unclear. There are 14 residues in the CDR3. The V end was cut by 1 base, the J end by 1 base, with 8 bases between. Here the CDR3 reads CASSLGDWSYEQYF. CDR3 DNA sequence: TGTGCCAGCAGTTTAGGCGACTGGTCCTACGAGCAGTACTTC.

As regards this clonotype: An end of the junction differs from the germline gene, which may be a read error. This chain links TRBV5-1 with TRBJ2-3, with 8 positions matching TRBD1. Per germline, CDR1 SGHRS and CDR2 YFSETQ. This CDR3 region has 17 residues. This CDR3 reads CASSTNPTGAITGTQYF. The DNA for the CDR3 is TGCGCCAGCAGCACGAACCCGACAGGGGCGATCACAGGTACGCAGTATTTT.

Only a few counts were recorded for this clonotype. This chain uses TRBV14 with TRBJ1-2; TRBD1 matches at 9 bases. The CDR3 spans 13 residues. Germline loops: CDR1 SGHDN, CDR2 FVKESK. V trimming: 5 bases; J trimming: 8 bases; junction bases outside the gene matches: 6. CDR3: CASSEWTGAGYTF. The CDR3 DNA reads TGTGCCAGCAGCGAGTGGACAGGGGCCGGCTACACCTTC.